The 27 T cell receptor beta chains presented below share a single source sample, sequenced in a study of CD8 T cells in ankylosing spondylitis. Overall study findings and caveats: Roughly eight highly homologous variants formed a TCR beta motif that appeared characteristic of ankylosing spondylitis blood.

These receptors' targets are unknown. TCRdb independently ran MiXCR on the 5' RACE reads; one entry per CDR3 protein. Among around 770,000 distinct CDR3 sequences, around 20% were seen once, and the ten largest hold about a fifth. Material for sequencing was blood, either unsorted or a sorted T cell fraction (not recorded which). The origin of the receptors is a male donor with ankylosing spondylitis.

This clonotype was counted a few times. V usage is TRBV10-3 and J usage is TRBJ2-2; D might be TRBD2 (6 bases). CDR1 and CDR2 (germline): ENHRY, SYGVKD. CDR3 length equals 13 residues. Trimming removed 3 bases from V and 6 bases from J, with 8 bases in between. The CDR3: CAISERESGELFF. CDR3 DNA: TGTGCCATCAGTGAACGGGAGTCCGGGGAGCTGTTTTTT.

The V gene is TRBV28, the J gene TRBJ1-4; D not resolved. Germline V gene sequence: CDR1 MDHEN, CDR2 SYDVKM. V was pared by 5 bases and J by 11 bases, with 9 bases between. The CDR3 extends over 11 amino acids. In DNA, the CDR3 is TGTGCCAGCAGTCAACTCGGGAAACTGTTTTTT. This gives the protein CASSQLGKLFF.

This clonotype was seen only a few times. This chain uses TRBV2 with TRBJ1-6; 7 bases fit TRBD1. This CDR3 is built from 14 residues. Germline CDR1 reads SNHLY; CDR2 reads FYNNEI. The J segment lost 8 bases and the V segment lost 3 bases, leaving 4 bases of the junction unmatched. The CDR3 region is CASSEQGGDSPLHF. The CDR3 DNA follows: TGTGCCAGCAGTGAGCAGGGGGGGGATTCACCCCTCCACTTT.

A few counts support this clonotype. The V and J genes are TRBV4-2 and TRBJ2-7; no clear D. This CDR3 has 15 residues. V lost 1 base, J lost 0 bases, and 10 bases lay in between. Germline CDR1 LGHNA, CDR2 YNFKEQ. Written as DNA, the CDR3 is TGTGCCAGCAGCCAAGGACCCGAAAGCTCCTACGAGCAGTACTTC. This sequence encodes CASSQGPESSYEQYF.

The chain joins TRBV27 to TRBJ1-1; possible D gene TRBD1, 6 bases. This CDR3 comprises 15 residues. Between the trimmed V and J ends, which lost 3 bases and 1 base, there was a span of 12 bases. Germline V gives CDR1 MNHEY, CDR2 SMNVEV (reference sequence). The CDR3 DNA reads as TGTGCCAGCAGTTTGGAATACAGGGCGAACACTGAAGCTTTCTTT. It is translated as CASSLEYRANTEAFF.

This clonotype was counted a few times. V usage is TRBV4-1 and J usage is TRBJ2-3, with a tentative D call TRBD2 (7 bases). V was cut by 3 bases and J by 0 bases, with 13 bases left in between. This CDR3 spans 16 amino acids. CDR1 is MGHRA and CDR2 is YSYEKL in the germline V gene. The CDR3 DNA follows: TGCGCCAGCAGCCAGTGGGGGGGGGCTAGCACAGATACGCAGTATTTT. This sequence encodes CASSQWGGASTDTQYF.

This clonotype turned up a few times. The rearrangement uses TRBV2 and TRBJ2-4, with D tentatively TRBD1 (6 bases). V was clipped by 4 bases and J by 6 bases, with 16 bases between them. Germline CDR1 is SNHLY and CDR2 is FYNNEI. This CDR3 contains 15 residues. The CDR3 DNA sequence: TGTGCCAGCAGTGTATTTAGTAGGACAGCAAACATTCAGTACTTC. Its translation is CASSVFSRTANIQYF.

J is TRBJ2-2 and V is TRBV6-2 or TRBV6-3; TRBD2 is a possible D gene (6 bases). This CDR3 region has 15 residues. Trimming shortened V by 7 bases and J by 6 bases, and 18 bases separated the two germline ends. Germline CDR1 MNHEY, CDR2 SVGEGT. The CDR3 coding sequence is TGTGCCAGCAACCAAGGCTCACCGGGAGCCGGGGAGCTGTTTTTT. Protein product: CASNQGSPGAGELFF.

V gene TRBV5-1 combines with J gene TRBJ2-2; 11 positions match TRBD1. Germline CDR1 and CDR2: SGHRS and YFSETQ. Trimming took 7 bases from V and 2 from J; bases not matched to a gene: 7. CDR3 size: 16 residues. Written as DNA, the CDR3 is TGCGCCAGCGGGAGGACAGGGGGCTACAACACCGGGGAGCTGTTTTTT. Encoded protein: CASGRTGGYNTGELFF.

The CDR3 DNA is TGTGCCAGCAGCAACCCGGGACTAGCGGGGGGTGGCTACAATGAGCAGTTCTTC. This translates into CASSNPGLAGGGYNEQFF. The rearrangement uses TRBV11-2 and TRBJ2-1; 15 positions agree with TRBD2. The germline V gene encodes CDR1 SGHAT and CDR2 FQNNGV. The CDR3 is 18 residues long. V shed 5 bases, J shed 3 bases, and the junction held 8 bases outside the gene matches.

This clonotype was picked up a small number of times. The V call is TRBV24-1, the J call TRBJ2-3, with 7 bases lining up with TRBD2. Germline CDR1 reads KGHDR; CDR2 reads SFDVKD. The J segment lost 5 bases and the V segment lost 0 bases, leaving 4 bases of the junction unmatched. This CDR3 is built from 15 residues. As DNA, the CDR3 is TGTGCCACCAGTGATTTGCCTGGGGGGGAAGATACGCAGTATTTT. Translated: CATSDLPGGEDTQYF.

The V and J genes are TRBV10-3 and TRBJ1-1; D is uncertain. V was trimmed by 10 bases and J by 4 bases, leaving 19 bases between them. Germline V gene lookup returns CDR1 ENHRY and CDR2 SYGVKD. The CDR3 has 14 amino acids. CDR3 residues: CATRNGLGVTEAFF. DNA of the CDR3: TGTGCCACCCGGAATGGTTTGGGTGTCACTGAAGCTTTCTTT.

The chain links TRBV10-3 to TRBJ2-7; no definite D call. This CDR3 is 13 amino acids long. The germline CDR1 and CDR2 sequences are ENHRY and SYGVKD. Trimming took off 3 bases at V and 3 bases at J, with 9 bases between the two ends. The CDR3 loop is CAISEGLNYEQYF. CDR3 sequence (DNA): TGTGCCATCAGTGAAGGCCTGAACTACGAGCAGTACTTC.

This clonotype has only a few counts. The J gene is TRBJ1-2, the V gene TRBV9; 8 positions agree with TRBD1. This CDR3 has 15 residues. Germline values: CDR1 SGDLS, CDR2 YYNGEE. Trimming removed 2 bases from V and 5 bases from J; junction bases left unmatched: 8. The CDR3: CASSVFQGALYGYTF. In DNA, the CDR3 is TGTGCCAGCAGCGTCTTCCAGGGGGCCTTATATGGCTACACCTTC.

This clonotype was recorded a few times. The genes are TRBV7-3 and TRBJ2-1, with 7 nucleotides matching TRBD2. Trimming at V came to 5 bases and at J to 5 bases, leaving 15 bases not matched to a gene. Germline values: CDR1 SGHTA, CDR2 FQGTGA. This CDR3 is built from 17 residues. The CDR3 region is CASSPLVRAGLNNEQFF. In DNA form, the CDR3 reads TGTGCCAGCAGCCCCCTTGTGAGAGCGGGGTTAAACAATGAGCAGTTCTTC.

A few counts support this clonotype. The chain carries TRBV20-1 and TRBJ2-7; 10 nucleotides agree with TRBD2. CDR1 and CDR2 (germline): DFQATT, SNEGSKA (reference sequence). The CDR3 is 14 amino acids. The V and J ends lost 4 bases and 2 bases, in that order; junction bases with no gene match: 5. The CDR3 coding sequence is TGCAGTGCTATACTAGCGGGACTGCCCTACGAGCAGTACTTC. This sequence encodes CSAILAGLPYEQYF.

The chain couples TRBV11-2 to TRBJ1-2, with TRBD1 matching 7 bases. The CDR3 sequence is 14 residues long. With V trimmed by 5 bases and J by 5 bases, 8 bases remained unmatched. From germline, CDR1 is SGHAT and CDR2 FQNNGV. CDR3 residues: CASSQGTALYGYTF. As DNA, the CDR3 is TGTGCCAGCAGCCAGGGGACAGCCCTTTATGGCTACACCTTC. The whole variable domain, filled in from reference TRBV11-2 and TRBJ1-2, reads EAGVAQSPRYKIIEKRQSVAFWCNPISGHATLYWYQQILGQGPKLLIQFQNNGVVDDSQLPKDRFSAERLKGVDSTLKIQPAKLEDSAVYLCASSQGTALYGYTFGSGTRLTVV.

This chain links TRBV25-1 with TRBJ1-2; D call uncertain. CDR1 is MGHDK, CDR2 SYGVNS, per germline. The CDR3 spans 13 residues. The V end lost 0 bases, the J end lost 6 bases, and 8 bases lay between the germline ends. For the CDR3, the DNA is TGTGCCAGCAGTGAATATACCCCAAATGGCTACACCTTC. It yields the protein CASSEYTPNGYTF.

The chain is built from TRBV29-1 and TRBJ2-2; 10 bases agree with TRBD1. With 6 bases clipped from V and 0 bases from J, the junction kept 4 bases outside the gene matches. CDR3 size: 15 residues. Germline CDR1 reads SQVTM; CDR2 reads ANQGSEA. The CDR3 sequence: CSVGTGVSNTGELFF. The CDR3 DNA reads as TGCAGCGTCGGGACAGGGGTGTCGAACACCGGGGAGCTGTTTTTT.

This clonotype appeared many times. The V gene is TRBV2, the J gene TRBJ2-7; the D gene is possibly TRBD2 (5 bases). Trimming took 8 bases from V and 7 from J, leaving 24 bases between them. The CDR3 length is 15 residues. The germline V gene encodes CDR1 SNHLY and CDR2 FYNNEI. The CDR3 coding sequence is TGTGCCAGCGGTCCCTCAGCGGAGCAGTACGGAGAGCAGTACTTC. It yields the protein CASGPSAEQYGEQYF.

The CDR3 nucleotides are TGTGCCAGCGCTAGACTAGCGATTAACAATGAGCAGTTCTTC. This translates into CASARLAINNEQFF. V gene TRBV25-1 combines with J gene TRBJ2-1; 8 bases are shared with TRBD2. Germline assignment: CDR1 MGHDK and CDR2 SYGVNS. This CDR3 contains 14 residues. After removal of 8 bases from V and 5 bases from J, the junction contained 8 bases not matched to a gene.

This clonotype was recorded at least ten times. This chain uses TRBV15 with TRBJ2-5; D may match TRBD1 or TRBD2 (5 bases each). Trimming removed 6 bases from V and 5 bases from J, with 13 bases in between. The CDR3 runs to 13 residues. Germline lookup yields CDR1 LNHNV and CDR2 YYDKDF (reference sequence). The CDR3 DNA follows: TGTGCCACCAGTGGGGGAAGGTTGGAGACCCAGTACTTC. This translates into CATSGGRLETQYF. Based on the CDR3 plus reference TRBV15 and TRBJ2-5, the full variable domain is DAMVIQNPRYQVTQFGKPVTLSCSQTLNHNVMYWYQQKSSQAPKLLFHYYDKDFNNEADTPDNFQSRRPNTSFCFLDIRSPGLGDTAMYLCATSGGRLETQYFGPGTRLLVL.

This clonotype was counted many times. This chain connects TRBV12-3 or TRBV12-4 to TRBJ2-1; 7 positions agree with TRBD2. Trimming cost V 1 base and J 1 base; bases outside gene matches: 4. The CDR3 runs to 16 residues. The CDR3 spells CASSLGLAASYNEQFF. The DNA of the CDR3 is TGTGCCAGCAGTTTAGGGCTAGCGGCTTCCTACAATGAGCAGTTCTTC.

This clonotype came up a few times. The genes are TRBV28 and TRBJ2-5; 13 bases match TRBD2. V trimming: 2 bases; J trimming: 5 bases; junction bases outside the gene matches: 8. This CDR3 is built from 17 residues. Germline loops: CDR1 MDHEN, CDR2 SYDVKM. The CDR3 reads CASSLILAGGPGETQYF. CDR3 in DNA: TGTGCCAGCAGTTTAATACTAGCGGGAGGGCCTGGGGAGACCCAGTACTTC.

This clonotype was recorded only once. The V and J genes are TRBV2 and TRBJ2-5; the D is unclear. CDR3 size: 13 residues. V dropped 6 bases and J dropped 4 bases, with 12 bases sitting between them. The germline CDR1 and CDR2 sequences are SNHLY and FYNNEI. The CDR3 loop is CASRFGFSETQYF. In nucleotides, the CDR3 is TGTGCCAGCAGGTTCGGGTTTTCAGAGACCCAGTACTTC.

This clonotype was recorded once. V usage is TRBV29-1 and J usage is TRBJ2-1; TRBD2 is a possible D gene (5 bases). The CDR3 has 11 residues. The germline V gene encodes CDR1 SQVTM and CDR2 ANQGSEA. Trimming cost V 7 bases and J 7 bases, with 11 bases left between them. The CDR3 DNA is TGCAGCGGAACTAGAGGTAATGAGCAGTTCTTC. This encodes CSGTRGNEQFF.

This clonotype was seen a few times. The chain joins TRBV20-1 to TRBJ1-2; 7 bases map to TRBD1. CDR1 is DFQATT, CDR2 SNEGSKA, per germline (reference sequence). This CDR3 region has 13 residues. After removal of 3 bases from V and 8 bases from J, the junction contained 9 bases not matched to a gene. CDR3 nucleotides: TGCAGTGCTAGCGGGACAGCCGACGGGGGCTACACCTTC. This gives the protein CSASGTADGGYTF.